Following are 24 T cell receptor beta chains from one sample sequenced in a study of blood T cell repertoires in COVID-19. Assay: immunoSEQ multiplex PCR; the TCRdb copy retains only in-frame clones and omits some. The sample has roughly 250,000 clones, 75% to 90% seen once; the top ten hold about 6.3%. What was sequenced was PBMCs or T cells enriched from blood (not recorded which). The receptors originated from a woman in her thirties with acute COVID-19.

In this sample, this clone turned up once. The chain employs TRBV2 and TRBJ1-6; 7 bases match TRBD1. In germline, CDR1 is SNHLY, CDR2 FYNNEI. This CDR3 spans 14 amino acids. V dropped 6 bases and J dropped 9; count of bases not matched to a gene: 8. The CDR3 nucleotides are TGTGCCAGCAGGGAAAACAGGGGTACTTCACCCCTCCACTTT. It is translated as CASRENRGTSPLHF.

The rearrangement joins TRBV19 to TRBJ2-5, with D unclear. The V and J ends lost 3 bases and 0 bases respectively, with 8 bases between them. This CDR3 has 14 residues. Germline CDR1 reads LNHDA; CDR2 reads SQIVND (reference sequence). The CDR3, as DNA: TGTGCCAGTAGTATTGGCACCCACCAAGAGACCCAGTACTTC. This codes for CASSIGTHQETQYF.

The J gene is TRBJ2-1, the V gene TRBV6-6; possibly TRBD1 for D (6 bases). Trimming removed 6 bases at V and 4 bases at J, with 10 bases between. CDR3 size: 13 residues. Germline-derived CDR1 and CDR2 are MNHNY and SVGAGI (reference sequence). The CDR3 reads CASRTQGYNEQFF. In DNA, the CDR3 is TGTGCCAGCAGGACACAGGGTTACAATGAGCAGTTCTTC.

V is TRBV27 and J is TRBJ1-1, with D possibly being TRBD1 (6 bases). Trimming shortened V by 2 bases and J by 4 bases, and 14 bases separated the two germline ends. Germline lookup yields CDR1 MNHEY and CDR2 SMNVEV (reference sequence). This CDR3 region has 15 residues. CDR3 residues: CASSLQGFGGTEAFF. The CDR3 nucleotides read TGTGCCAGCAGTTTACAGGGGTTTGGGGGCACTGAAGCTTTCTTT.

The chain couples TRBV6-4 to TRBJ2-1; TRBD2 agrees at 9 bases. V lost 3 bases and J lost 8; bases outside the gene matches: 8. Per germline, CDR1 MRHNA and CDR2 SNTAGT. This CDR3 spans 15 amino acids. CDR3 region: CASSEAGGPLHEQFF. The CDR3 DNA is TGTGCCAGCAGTGAGGCGGGAGGGCCCTTACATGAGCAGTTCTTC.

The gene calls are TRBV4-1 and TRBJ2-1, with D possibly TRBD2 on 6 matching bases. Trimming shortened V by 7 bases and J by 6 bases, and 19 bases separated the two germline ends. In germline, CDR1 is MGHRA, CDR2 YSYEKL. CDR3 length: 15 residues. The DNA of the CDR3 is TGCGCCAGCATGCCCTCGGGGGAGGTGGGCAATGAGCAGTTCTTC. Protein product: CASMPSGEVGNEQFF.

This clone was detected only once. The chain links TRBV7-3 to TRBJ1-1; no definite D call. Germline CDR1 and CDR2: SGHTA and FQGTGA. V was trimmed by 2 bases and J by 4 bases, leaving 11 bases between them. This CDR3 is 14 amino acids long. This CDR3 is CASSLLGVGTEAFF. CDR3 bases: TGTGCCAGCAGCTTACTCGGGGTGGGCACTGAAGCTTTCTTT.

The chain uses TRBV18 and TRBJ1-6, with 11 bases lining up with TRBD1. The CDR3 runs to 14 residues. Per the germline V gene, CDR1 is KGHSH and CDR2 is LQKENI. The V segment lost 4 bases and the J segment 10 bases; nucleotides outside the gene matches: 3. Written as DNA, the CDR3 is TGTGCCAGCTCACGGACAGGGGGCGACTCACCCCTCCACTTT. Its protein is CASSRTGGDSPLHF.

CDR3 coding DNA: TGTGCCAGCAGTTTAAGGAAGGGGAACGAGCAGTACTTC. Translation: CASSLRKGNEQYF. The chain is built from TRBV6-5 and TRBJ2-7, with D possibly being TRBD1 (5 bases). CDR1 and CDR2 from the germline V gene are MNHEY and SVGAGI. The germline V and J ends were trimmed by 4 bases and 5 bases, with 12 bases remaining between them. CDR3 size: 13 residues.

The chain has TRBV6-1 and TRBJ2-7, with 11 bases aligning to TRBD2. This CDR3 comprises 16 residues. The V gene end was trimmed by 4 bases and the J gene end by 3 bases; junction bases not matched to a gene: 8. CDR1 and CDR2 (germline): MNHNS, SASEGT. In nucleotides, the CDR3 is TGTGCCAGCAGTGTAACTATAGCGGGAGGGAGCTACGAGCAGTACTTC. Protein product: CASSVTIAGGSYEQYF.

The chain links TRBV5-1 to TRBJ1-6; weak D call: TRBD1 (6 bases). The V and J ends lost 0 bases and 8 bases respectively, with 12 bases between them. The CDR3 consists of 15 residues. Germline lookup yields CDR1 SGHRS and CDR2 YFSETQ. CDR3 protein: CASSLASGVHSPLHF. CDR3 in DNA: TGCGCCAGCAGCTTGGCTTCAGGGGTACATTCACCCCTCCACTTT.

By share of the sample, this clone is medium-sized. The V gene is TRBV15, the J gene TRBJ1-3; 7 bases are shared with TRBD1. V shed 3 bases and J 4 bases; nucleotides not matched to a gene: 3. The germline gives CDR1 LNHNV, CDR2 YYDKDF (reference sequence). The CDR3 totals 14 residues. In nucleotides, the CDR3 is TGTGCCACCAGCAGGGGGACAGAAGGAAACACCATATATTTT. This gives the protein CATSRGTEGNTIYF.

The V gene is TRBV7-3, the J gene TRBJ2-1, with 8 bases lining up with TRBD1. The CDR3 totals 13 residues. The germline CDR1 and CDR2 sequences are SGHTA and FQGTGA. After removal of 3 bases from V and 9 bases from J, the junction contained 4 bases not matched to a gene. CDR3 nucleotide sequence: TGTGCCAGCAGCTTGGACAGGGAGAGTGAGCAGTTCTTC. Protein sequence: CASSLDRESEQFF. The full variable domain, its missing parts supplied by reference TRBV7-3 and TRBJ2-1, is GAGVSQTPSNKVTEKGKYVELRCDPISGHTALYWYRQSLGQGPEFLIYFQGTGAADDSGLPNDRFFAVRPEGSVSTLKIQRTERGDSAVYLCASSLDRESEQFFGPGTRLTVL.

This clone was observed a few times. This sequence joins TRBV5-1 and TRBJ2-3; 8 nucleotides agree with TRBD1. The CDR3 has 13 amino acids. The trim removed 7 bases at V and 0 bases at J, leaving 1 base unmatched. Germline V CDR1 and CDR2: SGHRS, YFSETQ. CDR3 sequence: CASGTGSTDTQYF. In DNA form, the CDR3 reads TGCGCCAGCGGGACAGGAAGCACAGATACGCAGTATTTT.

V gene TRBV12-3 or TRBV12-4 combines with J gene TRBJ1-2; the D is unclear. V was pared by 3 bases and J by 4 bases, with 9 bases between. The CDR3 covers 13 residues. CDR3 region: CASSFPGGYGYTF. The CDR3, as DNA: TGTGCCAGCAGTTTTCCCGGTGGCTATGGCTACACCTTC.

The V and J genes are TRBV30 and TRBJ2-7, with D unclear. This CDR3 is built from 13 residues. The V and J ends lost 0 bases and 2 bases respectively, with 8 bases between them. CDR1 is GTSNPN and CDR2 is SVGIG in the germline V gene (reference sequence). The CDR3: CAWSVTLTYEQYF. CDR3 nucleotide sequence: TGTGCCTGGAGTGTCACACTAACCTACGAGCAGTACTTC.

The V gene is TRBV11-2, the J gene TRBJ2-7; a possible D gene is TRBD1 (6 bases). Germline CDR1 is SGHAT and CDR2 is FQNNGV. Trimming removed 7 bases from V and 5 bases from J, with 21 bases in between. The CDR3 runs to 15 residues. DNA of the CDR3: TGTGCCAGCACCCTACGCAGGGGATCGGGCCACGAGCAGTACTTC. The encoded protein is CASTLRRGSGHEQYF.

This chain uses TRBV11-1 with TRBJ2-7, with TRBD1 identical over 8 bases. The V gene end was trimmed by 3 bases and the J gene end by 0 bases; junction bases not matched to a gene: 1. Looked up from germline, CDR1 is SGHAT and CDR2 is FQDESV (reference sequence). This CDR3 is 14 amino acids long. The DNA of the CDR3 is TGTGCCAGCAGCTTGACAGGGGTCTCCTACGAGCAGTACTTC. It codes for CASSLTGVSYEQYF.

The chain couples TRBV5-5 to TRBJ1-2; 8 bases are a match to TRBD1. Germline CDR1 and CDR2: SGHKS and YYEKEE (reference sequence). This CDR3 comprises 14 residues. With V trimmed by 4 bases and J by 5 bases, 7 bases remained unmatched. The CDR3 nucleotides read TGTGCCAGCAGCCGGGACAGGCCTGAATATGGCTACACCTTC. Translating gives CASSRDRPEYGYTF.

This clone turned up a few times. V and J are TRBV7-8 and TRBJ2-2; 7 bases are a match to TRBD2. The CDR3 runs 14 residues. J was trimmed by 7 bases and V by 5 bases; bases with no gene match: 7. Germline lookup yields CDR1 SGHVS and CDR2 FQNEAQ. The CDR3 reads CASSTGTIGGELFF. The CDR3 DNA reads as TGTGCCAGCAGCACCGGGACTATTGGCGGGGAGCTGTTTTTT.

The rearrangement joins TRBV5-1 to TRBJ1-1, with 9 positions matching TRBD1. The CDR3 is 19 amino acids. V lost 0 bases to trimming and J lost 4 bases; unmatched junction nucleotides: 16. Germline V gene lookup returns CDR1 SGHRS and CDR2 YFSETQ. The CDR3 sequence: CASSLAPDRGSSGGTEAFF. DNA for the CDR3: TGCGCCAGCAGCTTGGCTCCGGACAGGGGAAGTTCGGGTGGCACTGAAGCTTTCTTT.

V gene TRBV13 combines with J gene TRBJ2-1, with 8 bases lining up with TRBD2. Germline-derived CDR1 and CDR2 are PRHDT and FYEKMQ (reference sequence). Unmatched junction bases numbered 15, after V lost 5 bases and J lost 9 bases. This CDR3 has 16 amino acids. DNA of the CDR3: TGTGCCAGCAGCCCGACCCTAAGCGGGAGTGACGGTGAGCAGTTCTTC. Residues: CASSPTLSGSDGEQFF.

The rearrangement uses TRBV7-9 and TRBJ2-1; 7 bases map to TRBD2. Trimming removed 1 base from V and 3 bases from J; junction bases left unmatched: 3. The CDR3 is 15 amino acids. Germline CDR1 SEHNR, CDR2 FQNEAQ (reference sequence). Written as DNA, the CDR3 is TGTGCCAGCAGCTTAGATACTAGCGTCTACAATGAGCAGTTCTTC. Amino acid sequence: CASSLDTSVYNEQFF.

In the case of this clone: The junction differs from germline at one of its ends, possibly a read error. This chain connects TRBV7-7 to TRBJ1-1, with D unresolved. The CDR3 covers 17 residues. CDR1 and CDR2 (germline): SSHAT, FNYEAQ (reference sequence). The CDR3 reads CASTPIGVGAQATEAFF. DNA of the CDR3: TGTGCTAGCACCCCCATCGGGGTAGGTGCTCAGGCCACTGAAGCTTTCTTT.